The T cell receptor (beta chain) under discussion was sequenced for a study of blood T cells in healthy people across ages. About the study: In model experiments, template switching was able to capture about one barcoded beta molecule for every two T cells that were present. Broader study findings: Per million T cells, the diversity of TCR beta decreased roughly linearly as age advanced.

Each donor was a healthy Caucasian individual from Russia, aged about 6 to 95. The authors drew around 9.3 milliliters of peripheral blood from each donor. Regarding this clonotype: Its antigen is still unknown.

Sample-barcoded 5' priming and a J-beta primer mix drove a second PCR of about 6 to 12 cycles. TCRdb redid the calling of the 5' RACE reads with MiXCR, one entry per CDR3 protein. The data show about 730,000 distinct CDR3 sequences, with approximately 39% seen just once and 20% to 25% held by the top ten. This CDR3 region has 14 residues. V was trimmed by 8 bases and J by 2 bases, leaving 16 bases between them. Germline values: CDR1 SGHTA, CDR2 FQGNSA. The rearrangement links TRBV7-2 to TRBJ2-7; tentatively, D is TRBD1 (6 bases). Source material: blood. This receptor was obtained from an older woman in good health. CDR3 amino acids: CASGRSQGPYEQYF. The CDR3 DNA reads TGTGCCAGCGGCCGTTCACAGGGCCCCTACGAGCAGTACTTC.